The source of this T cell receptor (beta chain) is a study of CD8+CD57+ T cells in acquired aplastic anemia. The authors sequenced patients whose flow cytometry had shown CD8+CD57+ cell expansion. Severe acquired aplastic anemia was present in every patient. The template used for profiling TCR beta VDJ and CDR3 was genomic DNA. TCRdb called the reads again in MiXCR, with one record for every CDR3 protein. The sample consists of some 170,000 distinct CDR3 sequences, around 60% of them appearing once. The CDR3 is 17 amino acids. Germline V gene sequence: CDR1 SGHRS, CDR2 YFSETQ. Germline trimming cut 7 bases from V and 2 bases from J; bases unmatched to any gene: 12. There are many counts of this clonotype.

J is TRBJ1-1 and V is TRBV5-1; 12 nucleotides line up with TRBD1. This TCR was sampled from a human donor with aplastic anemia. The sample was sorted CD4+, CD8+, or CD8+CD57+ T cells (not recorded which) from PBMCs. The CDR3 loop is CASSAPGQGAHNTEAFF. CDR3 bases: TGCGCCAGCTCCGCACCGGGACAGGGGGCGCACAACACTGAAGCTTTCTTT.